The text below deals with one T cell receptor beta chain. Its antigen is not identified. Profiled with immunoSEQ multiplex PCR; TCRdb holds only in-frame clones, not every one. The sample has about 50,000 clones, approximately 89% seen once. The data originate from a study of Tregs in tolerant kidney transplant recipients. Mixed chimerism was transient after nonmyeloablative marrow transplants from related graft donors. Unstimulated Tregs (CD4+CD25+CD127-) and CD4+CD25- non-Tregs were sorted from PBMCs. Study-wide results and caveats: In tolerant patients, donor-specific Tregs outgrew total Tregs, suggesting antigen-driven expansion. For some patients, primers changed over time, blocking nucleotide-level comparison. Biological reproducibility was not directly addressed, but technical replication error appeared minimal.

CDR1 is SQVTM, CDR2 ANQGSEA, per germline. This CDR3 spans 15 amino acids. With V trimmed by 1 base and J by 4 bases, 2 bases remained unmatched. The sequence was obtained from a human patient who received a combined kidney and bone marrow transplant. Among the T cells, some may be from the graft donor. This chain links TRBV29-1 with TRBJ2-1, with 12 nucleotides matching TRBD2. Sequenced material: CD8+ T cells from blood (PBMCs), taken 12 months after the transplant. CDR3 residues: CSVEGLAGEYNEQFF. The CDR3 DNA sequence: TGCAGCGTTGAAGGACTAGCGGGGGAATACAATGAGCAGTTCTTC.